These 27 T cell receptor beta chains originate from one sample sequenced in a study of vaccination effects on CD4 cells after COVID-19. The assay was immunoSEQ multiplex PCR, and TCRdb's table has in-frame clones only and misses some. Of tens of thousands of clones in the sample, 70% to 85% were seen once. The antigens these receptors bind are not known. Investigators separated out CD4+ T cells once approximately 11 days of culture had passed. Sequencing used CD4+ T cells from PBMCs cultured without peptide, obtained before COVID-19 vaccination. Receptors originate from a human donor who had a prior SARS-CoV-2 infection.

This chain connects TRBV27 to TRBJ2-7, with 9 bases that match TRBD2. Germline trimming cut 5 bases from V and 4 bases from J; bases unmatched to any gene: 6. The CDR3 is made up of 14 amino acids. In germline, CDR1 is MNHEY, CDR2 SMNVEV (reference sequence). In nucleotides, the CDR3 is TGTGCCAGCAGTCGTAGCGGGAGTGGGTACGAGCAGTACTTC. It encodes CASSRSGSGYEQYF.

The sample holds a few counts of this clone. The V and J genes are TRBV7-3 and TRBJ1-2, with D possibly matching TRBD1 (6 bases). In germline, CDR1 is SGHTA, CDR2 FQGTGA. The germline V and J ends were trimmed by 0 bases and 6 bases, with 11 bases remaining between them. The CDR3 loop spans 14 amino acids. The CDR3: CASSLTLQGDGYTF. The CDR3 DNA follows: TGTGCCAGCAGCTTAACATTACAGGGAGATGGCTACACCTTC.

This chain joins TRBV25-1 and TRBJ1-4; D remains ambiguous. Germline V lookup: CDR1 MGHDK, CDR2 SYGVNS. V lost 3 bases and J 8 bases, leaving 7 bases between the germline ends. CDR3 length: 12 amino acids. The CDR3 DNA reads as TGTGCCAGCAGTGATGGTTGGGAAAAACTGTTTTTT. Protein: CASSDGWEKLFF.

This clone showed up just once. CDR3 protein: CASSPGTPRTEAFF. CDR3 bases: TGTGCCAGCAGCCCAGGGACTCCGCGGACTGAAGCTTTCTTT. The chain carries TRBV11-3 and TRBJ1-1, with D perhaps matching TRBD1 (5 bases). The CDR3 length is 14 residues. The ends were cut back, 5 bases at V and 5 bases at J, with 15 bases in the middle. Germline loops: CDR1 SGHNT, CDR2 YENEEA.

J is TRBJ1-4 and V is TRBV7-8; D is ambiguous. Deletions cut 6 bases from V and 5 bases from J, with 13 bases between. The CDR3 totals 14 residues. Germline lookup yields CDR1 SGHVS and CDR2 FQNEAQ. CDR3 bases: TGTGCCAGCAGATCCGACACGGAGAATGAAAAACTGTTTTTT. Translating it yields CASRSDTENEKLFF.

The chain has TRBV6-6 and TRBJ1-5; 8 bases align to TRBD1. CDR1 MNHNY and CDR2 SVGAGI come from the germline V gene (reference sequence). The V gene end was trimmed by 6 bases and the J gene end by 6 bases; junction bases not matched to a gene: 10. CDR3 length: 15 residues. CDR3 amino acids: CASRKGQGRSQPQHF. DNA for the CDR3: TGTGCCAGCAGAAAAGGACAGGGAAGAAGTCAGCCCCAGCATTTT.

This sequence joins TRBV6-6 and TRBJ2-6; perhaps D is TRBD1 or TRBD2 (6 bases each). This CDR3 is built from 15 residues. V shed 7 bases and J shed 4 bases, with 14 bases lying between them. Germline V CDR1 and CDR2: MNHNY, SVGAGI (reference sequence). CDR3 bases: TGTGCCAGCACCAACGGGGGCGCGGGGGCCAACGTCCTGACTTTC. It encodes CASTNGGAGANVLTF.

The J gene is TRBJ1-2, the V gene TRBV13; perhaps TRBD1 as D (5 bases). CDR1 and CDR2 (germline): PRHDT, FYEKMQ (reference sequence). The CDR3 is 17 residues long. V was clipped by 2 bases and J by 3 bases, with 19 bases between them. This chain's CDR3 is CASSLQGFPLTDYGYTF. DNA of the CDR3: TGTGCCAGCAGCTTACAGGGTTTTCCCCTGACAGACTATGGCTACACCTTC. The whole variable domain, filled in from reference TRBV13 and TRBJ1-2, reads AAGVIQSPRHLIKEKRETATLKCYPIPRHDTVYWYQQGPGQDPQFLISFYEKMQSDKGSIPDRFSAQQFSDYHSELNMSSLELGDSALYFCASSLQGFPLTDYGYTFGSGTRLTVV.

The rearrangement links TRBV6-5 to TRBJ1-1, with D perhaps TRBD1 (5 bases). Trimming left V 6 bases short and J 4 bases short, with 15 bases between. The germline gives CDR1 MNHEY, CDR2 SVGAGI. This CDR3 comprises 14 residues. CDR3 nucleotides: TGTGCCAGCAGAGTCCTGGTGGGGGGCACTGAAGCTTTCTTT. Amino acids: CASRVLVGGTEAFF.

This chain joins TRBV19 and TRBJ1-2, with 9 positions matching TRBD1. Germline values: CDR1 LNHDA, CDR2 SQIVND (reference sequence). The CDR3 is 14 amino acids. After removal of 3 bases from V and 7 bases from J, the junction contained 6 bases not matched to a gene. CDR3 region: CASSILTGGGGYTF. The CDR3 DNA reads TGTGCCAGTAGTATTCTGACAGGGGGAGGTGGCTACACCTTC.

The rearrangement joins TRBV4-2 to TRBJ2-7; 9 bases are a match to TRBD2. With V trimmed by 1 base and J by 6 bases, 7 bases remained unmatched. Germline V gives CDR1 LGHNA, CDR2 YNFKEQ. The CDR3 consists of 15 residues. DNA for the CDR3: TGTGCCAGCAGCCAAGGGCGGGGGGGAGGGGTCGAGCAGTACTTC. Protein sequence: CASSQGRGGGVEQYF.

The V call is TRBV25-1, the J call TRBJ2-1, with 9 bases that match TRBD2. With 1 base clipped from V and 11 bases from J, the junction kept 12 bases outside the gene matches. The CDR3 runs to 16 residues. The germline gives CDR1 MGHDK, CDR2 SYGVNS. In DNA form, the CDR3 reads TGTGCCAGCAGTGAATTTAAGCGGGGGGAGGAACCTCAGCAGTTCTTC. Translation gives CASSEFKRGEEPQQFF. Using reference TRBV25-1 and TRBJ2-1 for the parts outside the CDR3, the full variable domain is EADIYQTPRYLVIGTGKKITLECSQTMGHDKMYWYQQDPGMELHLIHYSYGVNSTEKGDLSSESTVSRIRTEHFPLTLESARPSHTSQYLCASSEFKRGEEPQQFFGPGTRLTVL.

This chain uses TRBV6-5 with TRBJ2-2; 7 bases agree with TRBD2. The V gene end was trimmed by 6 bases and the J gene end by 7 bases; junction bases not matched to a gene: 5. Germline V CDR1 and CDR2: MNHEY, SVGAGI. The CDR3 spans 13 residues. As DNA, the CDR3 is TGTGCCAGCAGGGATACTAGCGACGGGGAGCTGTTTTTT. Its translation is CASRDTSDGELFF.

The V gene is TRBV5-1, the J gene TRBJ2-5; D is possibly TRBD1 (6 bases). Trimming took 0 bases from V and 4 from J, leaving 10 bases between them. Germline lookup yields CDR1 SGHRS and CDR2 YFSETQ. This CDR3 region has 14 residues. CDR3 region: CASSLGGPRETQYF. The CDR3, as DNA: TGCGCCAGCAGCTTGGGGGGGCCGAGAGAGACCCAGTACTTC.

This clone was counted once. V is TRBV6-5 and J is TRBJ2-6; D is unclear. Germline V gives CDR1 MNHEY, CDR2 SVGAGI. This CDR3 region has 15 residues. Trimming cost V 3 bases and J 0 bases, with 6 bases left between them. CDR3 region: CASSYADSGANVLTF. Here the CDR3 DNA reads TGTGCCAGCAGTTATGCAGACTCTGGGGCCAACGTCCTGACTTTC.

The rearrangement joins TRBV30 to TRBJ1-2; the D gene is possibly TRBD1 (5 bases). The CDR3 covers 15 residues. Trimming took off 3 bases at V and 0 bases at J, with 14 bases between the two ends. CDR1 and CDR2 from the germline V gene are GTSNPN and SVGIG (reference sequence). The CDR3 region is CAWSRAPSTNYGYTF. For the CDR3, the DNA is TGTGCCTGGAGCAGGGCACCCTCCACTAACTATGGCTACACCTTC.

The chain has TRBV25-1 and TRBJ2-2; the D is unclear. Germline CDR1 is MGHDK and CDR2 is SYGVNS. This CDR3 region has 16 residues. Trimming pared 6 bases from V and 0 bases from J, leaving 14 bases between. CDR3: CASRSVRTANTGELFF. The CDR3 bases are TGTGCCAGCAGATCCGTCCGGACGGCGAACACCGGGGAGCTGTTTTTT.

This clone has more than one count but fewer than ten. CDR3 in amino acids: CASSKTWGVGVQETQYF. CDR3 sequence (DNA): TGTGCCAGCAGCAAAACATGGGGAGTGGGGGTCCAAGAGACCCAGTACTTC. The chain couples TRBV11-3 to TRBJ2-5; D is tentatively TRBD1 or TRBD2 (5 bases each). This CDR3 has 17 residues. Trimming removed 5 bases at V and 1 base at J, with 20 bases between. Per germline, CDR1 SGHNT and CDR2 YENEEA.

In this sample, this clone turned up once. The J gene is TRBJ2-7, the V gene TRBV3-1 (or the pseudogene TRBV3-2); D may correspond to TRBD1 or TRBD2 (5 bases each). CDR3 length equals 14 residues. V was cut by 6 bases and J by 2 bases, with 14 bases left in between. CDR1 LGHDT and CDR2 YNNKEL come from the germline V gene (reference sequence). CDR3 residues: CASSRLGETYEQYF. Written as DNA, the CDR3 is TGTGCCAGCAGTCGTTTGGGGGAAACCTACGAGCAGTACTTC.

The genes are TRBV6-1 and TRBJ2-2, with unresolved D. CDR3 length: 16 amino acids. V was pared by 4 bases and J by 0 bases, with 12 bases between. Germline-derived CDR1 and CDR2 are MNHNS and SASEGT. The CDR3 coding sequence is TGTGCCAGCAGTGTAATCGGATTCGCGAACACCGGGGAGCTGTTTTTT. Translated, it gives CASSVIGFANTGELFF.

The chain combines TRBV7-8 with TRBJ1-2; D may be TRBD1 (5 bases). V lost 6 bases and J lost 2, with 13 bases in between. Looked up from germline, CDR1 is SGHVS and CDR2 is FQNEAQ. The CDR3 consists of 14 residues. The CDR3 here is CASRSAGSNYGYTF. As DNA, the CDR3 is TGTGCCAGCAGATCCGCAGGGTCCAACTATGGCTACACCTTC.

This chain connects TRBV5-4 to TRBJ2-1; TRBD2 aligns across 12 bases. Trimming took 3 bases from V and 4 from J; bases not matched to a gene: 5. The CDR3 covers 16 residues. The germline CDR1 and CDR2 sequences are SGHNT and YYREEE (reference sequence). This CDR3 is CASSSPLAGGYNEQFF. CDR3 in DNA: TGTGCCAGCAGCTCGCCCCTAGCGGGGGGGTACAATGAGCAGTTCTTC.

The rearrangement joins TRBV19 to TRBJ1-4; tentatively, D is TRBD1 (5 bases). The CDR3 is 13 amino acids. V was shortened by 4 bases and J by 4 bases, with 7 bases between the two germline ends. Germline V gene sequence: CDR1 LNHDA, CDR2 SQIVND (reference sequence). The CDR3 DNA sequence: TGTGCCAGTAGTAGACAGTTTAATGAAAAACTGTTTTTT. Translated: CASSRQFNEKLFF.

The chain has TRBV7-3 and TRBJ1-1; weak D call: TRBD1 (6 bases). Germline V gene data show CDR1 as SGHTA and CDR2 as FQGTGA. The ends were cut back, 5 bases at V and 7 bases at J, with 14 bases in the middle. This CDR3 comprises 13 residues. CDR3 DNA sequence: TGTGCCAGCAGCCAGACAGGTAGGGATGAAGCTTTCTTT. Translating it yields CASSQTGRDEAFF.

The chain couples TRBV12-3 or TRBV12-4 to TRBJ2-3, with D unclear. The CDR3 extends over 12 amino acids. V was clipped by 8 bases and J by 6 bases, with 12 bases between them. For the CDR3, the DNA is TGTGCCAGCGGAGCCCCGTCTGATACGCAGTATTTT. Its translation: CASGAPSDTQYF.

The V call is TRBV11-1, the J call TRBJ2-5; D is unresolved. The CDR3 loop spans 14 amino acids. Per germline, CDR1 SGHAT and CDR2 FQDESV (reference sequence). V was trimmed by 5 bases and J by 6 bases, leaving 16 bases between them. CDR3 sequence reads: CASSRLGSEQTQYF. CDR3 nucleotides: TGTGCCAGCAGCCGCCTCGGGTCGGAACAGACCCAGTACTTC. The full variable domain, its missing parts supplied by reference TRBV11-1 and TRBJ2-5, is EAEVAQSPRYKITEKSQAVAFWCDPISGHATLYWYRQILGQGPELLVQFQDESVVDDSQLPKDRFSAERLKGVDSTLKIQPAELGDSAMYLCASSRLGSEQTQYFGPGTRLLVL.

The CDR3 DNA sequence: TGTGCCAGCAGCCTGACTAGCGGGGTCGGTGAGCAGTTCTTC. Translating it yields CASSLTSGVGEQFF. The V call is TRBV3-1 (or the pseudogene TRBV3-2), the J call TRBJ2-1; 11 bases are a match to TRBD2. V lost 4 bases to trimming and J lost 9 bases; unmatched junction nucleotides: 5. The CDR3 totals 14 residues. Germline V gene lookup returns CDR1 LGHDT and CDR2 YNNKEL (reference sequence).